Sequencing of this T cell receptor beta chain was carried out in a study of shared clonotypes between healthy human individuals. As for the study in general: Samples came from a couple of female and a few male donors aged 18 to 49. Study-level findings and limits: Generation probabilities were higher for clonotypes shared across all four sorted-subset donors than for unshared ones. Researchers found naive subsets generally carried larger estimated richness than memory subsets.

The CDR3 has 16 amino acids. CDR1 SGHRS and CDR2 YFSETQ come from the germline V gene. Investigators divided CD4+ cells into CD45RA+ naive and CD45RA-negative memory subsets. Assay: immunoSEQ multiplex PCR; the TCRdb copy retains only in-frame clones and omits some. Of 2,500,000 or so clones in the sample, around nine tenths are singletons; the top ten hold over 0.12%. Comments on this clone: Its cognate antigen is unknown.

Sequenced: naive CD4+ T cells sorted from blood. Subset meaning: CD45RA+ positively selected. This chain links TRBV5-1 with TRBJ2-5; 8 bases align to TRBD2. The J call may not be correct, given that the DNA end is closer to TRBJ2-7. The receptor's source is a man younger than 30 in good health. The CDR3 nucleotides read TGCGCCAGCAGCTTATCCGGGACTAGAAGCTCCTACGAGCAGTACTTC. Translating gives CASSLSGTRSSYEQYF.